This TCR beta chain was found in a study of T-cell reconstitution after alpha-beta-depleted transplantation in children. Study-wide points: T-cell numbers and diversity, one year after transplant, stemmed largely from T cells that were newly produced. High day-60 TCRbeta diversity in some patients came from surviving recipient T cells and thymic progenitors.

This clonotype was found many times. Its antigen is not identified. Unique molecular identifiers were incorporated into the prepared TCRbeta library. MiXCR was run by TCRdb on the PCR reads, yielding one entry per CDR3 protein. The sample carries about 980,000 distinct CDR3 sequences, roughly 29% recorded once. The CDR3 runs 14 residues. With 2 bases removed from V and 0 bases from J, the gap between germline ends came to 7 bases. Germline V gives CDR1 SGHTA, CDR2 FQGTGA. This TCR came from a boy in the first two years of life who had a stem cell transplant for SCID, so the T cells may come from the graft donor. The starting material was PBMCs, mostly from graft donor cells, obtained 360 days after TCRalphabeta/CD19-depleted stem cell transplant. The chain links TRBV7-3 to TRBJ1-1, with D possibly TRBD1 on 6 matching bases. The CDR3 here is CASSLQGLNTEAFF. The CDR3 bases are TGTGCCAGCAGCTTACAGGGGCTGAACACTGAAGCTTTCTTT.